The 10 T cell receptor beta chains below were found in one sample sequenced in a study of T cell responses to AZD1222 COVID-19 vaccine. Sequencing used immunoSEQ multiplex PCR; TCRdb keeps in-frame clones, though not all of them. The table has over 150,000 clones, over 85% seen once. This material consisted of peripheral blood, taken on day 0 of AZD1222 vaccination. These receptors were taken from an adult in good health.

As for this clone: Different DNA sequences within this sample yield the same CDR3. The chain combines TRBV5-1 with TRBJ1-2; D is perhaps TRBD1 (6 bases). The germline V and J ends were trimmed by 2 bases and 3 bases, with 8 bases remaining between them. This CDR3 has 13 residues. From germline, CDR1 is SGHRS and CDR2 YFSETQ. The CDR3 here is CASSFAGDYGYTF. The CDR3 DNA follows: TGCGCCAGCAGCTTTGCAGGGGACTATGGCTACACCTTC.

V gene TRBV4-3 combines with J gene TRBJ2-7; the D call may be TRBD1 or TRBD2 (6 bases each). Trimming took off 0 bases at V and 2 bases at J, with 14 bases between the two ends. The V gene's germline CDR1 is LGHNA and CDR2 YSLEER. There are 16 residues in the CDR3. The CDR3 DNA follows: TGCGCCAGCAGCCAAGAGGGGGGCGCGAGACCCTACGAGCAGTACTTC. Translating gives CASSQEGGARPYEQYF.

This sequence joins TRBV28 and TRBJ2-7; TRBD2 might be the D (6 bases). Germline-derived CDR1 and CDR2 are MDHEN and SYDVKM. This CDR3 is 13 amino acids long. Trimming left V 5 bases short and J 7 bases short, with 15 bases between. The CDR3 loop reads CASSEMLGGEQYF. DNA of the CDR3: TGTGCCAGCAGTGAAATGCTGGGAGGTGAGCAGTACTTC.

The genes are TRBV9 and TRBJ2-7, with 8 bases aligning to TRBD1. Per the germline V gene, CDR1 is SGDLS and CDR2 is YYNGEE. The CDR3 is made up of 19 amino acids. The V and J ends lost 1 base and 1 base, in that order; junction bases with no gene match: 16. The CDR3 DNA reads TGTGCCAGCAGCGTACGTAGTCCCTCCCCCGGGACAGGTTCCTACGAGCAGTACTTC. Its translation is CASSVRSPSPGTGSYEQYF. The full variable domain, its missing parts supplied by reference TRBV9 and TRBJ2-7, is DSGVTQTPKHLITATGQRVTLRCSPRSGDLSVYWYQQSLDQGLQFLIQYYNGEERAKGNILERFSAQQFPDLHSELNLSSLELGDSALYFCASSVRSPSPGTGSYEQYFGPGTRLTVT.

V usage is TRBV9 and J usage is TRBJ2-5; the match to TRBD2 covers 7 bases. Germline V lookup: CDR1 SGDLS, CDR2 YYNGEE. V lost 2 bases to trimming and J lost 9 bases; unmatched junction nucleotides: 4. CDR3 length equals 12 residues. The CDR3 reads CASSVGGSAQYF. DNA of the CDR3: TGTGCCAGCAGCGTGGGGGGGTCGGCCCAGTACTTC.

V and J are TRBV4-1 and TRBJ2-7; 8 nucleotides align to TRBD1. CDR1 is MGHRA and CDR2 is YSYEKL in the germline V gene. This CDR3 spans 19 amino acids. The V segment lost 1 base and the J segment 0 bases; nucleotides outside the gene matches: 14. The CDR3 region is CASSQVAPRQGKSSYEQYF. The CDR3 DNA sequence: TGCGCCAGCAGCCAAGTAGCCCCCAGACAGGGGAAGAGCTCCTACGAGCAGTACTTC.

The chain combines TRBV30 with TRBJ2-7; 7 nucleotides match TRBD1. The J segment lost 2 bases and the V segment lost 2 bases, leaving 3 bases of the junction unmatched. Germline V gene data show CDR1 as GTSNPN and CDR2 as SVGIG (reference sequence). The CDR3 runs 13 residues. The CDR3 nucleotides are TGTGCCTGGAGTAAGGGACAGACCTACGAGCAGTACTTC. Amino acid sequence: CAWSKGQTYEQYF.

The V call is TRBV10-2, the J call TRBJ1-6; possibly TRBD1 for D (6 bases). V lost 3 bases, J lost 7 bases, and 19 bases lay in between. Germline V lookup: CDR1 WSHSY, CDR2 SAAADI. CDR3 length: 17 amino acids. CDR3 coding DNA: TGCGCCAGCAGTGATAGGTTATTCGGTCAGGGGAATTCACCCCTCCACTTT. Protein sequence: CASSDRLFGQGNSPLHF.

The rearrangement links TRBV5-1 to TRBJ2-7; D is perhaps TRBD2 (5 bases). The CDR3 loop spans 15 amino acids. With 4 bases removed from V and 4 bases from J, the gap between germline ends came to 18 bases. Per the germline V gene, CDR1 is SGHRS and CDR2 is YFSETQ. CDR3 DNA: TGCGCCAGCAGCCCTAATCCGCAAGGGAGATACGAGCAGTACTTC. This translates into CASSPNPQGRYEQYF.

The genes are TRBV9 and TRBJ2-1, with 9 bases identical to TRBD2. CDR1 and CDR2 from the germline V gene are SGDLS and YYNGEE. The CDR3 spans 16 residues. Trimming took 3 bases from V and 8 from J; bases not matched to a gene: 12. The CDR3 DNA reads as TGTGCCAGCAGCGAGGCCACCGGGACTAGCATCCATGAGCAGTTCTTC. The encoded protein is CASSEATGTSIHEQFF.